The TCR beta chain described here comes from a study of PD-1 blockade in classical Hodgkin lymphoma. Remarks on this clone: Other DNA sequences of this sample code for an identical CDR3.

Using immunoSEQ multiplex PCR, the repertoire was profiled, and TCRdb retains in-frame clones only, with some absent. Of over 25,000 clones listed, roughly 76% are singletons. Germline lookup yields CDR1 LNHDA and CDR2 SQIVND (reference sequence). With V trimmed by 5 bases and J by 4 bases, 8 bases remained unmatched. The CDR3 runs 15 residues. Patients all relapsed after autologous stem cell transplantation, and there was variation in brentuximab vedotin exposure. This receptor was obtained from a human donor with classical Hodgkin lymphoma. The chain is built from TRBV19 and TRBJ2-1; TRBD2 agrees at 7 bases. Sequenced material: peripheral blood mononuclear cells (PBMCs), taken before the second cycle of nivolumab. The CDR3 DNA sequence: TGTGCCAGTAGTCCTGGGGGGGGGACGTACAATGAGCAGTTCTTC. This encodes CASSPGGGTYNEQFF.